This is a list of T cell receptor beta chains from one sample in a study of blood T cells in healthy people across ages. Each CDR3 protein gets one entry after TCRdb re-called the 5' RACE reads with MiXCR. The repertoire consists of 750,000 to 950,000 distinct CDR3 sequences, with about 29% occurring once and the leading ten covering around 9.6%. Separately, the same data were catalogued under a study of T cells of mothers and their children.

Sequenced: blood. The receptors were gathered from a middle-aged woman in good health. CDR3s leave out the opening cysteine and the closing phenylalanine or tryptophan.

V gene	J gene	CDR3 protein
TRBV28	TRBJ1-5	ASSFDSRLQH
TRBV3-1	TRBJ1-6	ASSQDSPLH
TRBV20-1	TRBJ1-1	SGSGGTGNTEAF
TRBV7-2	TRBJ2-7	AGSRGLTYEQY
TRBV9	TRBJ2-7	ASSVTSGTSYEQY
TRBV16	TRBJ1-2	ASSQSRGYGYGYT
TRBV28	TRBJ2-1	ASSALAGRIYNEQF
TRBV18	TRBJ2-1	ASSRAGQGSYNEQF
TRBV30	TRBJ1-3	AWSRTGSFSGNTIY
TRBV4-3	TRBJ2-7	ASSQDLRTSGYEQY
TRBV28	TRBJ2-7	ASGKYGLSYEQY
TRBV30	TRBJ2-1	AWSEGYDEQF
TRBV20-1	TRBJ2-1	SVVGGKGNEQF
TRBV7-9	TRBJ2-2	ASSLGFANTGELF
TRBV3-1	TRBJ2-7	ASSQNPTSGGHEQY
TRBV5-1	TRBJ1-1	ASRQGTKIMNTEAF
TRBV12-3/TRBV12-4	TRBJ2-7	ASSPTGIEQY
TRBV12-3/TRBV12-4	TRBJ1-2	ASTRIGIINYGYT
TRBV5-1	TRBJ1-5	ASSLSAGNQPQH
TRBV9	TRBJ2-1	ASSPRGGGLGYNEQF
TRBV6-1	TRBJ2-5	ASSEFQSRQETQY
TRBV20-1	TRBJ1-4	SASDTYEKLF
TRBV7-9	TRBJ2-6	ASQEGFSGANVLT
TRBV7-2	TRBJ1-1	ASSLSAVGGVNTEAF
TRBV29-1	TRBJ2-5	SALPGRESVQQY
TRBV9	TRBJ1-5	ASSVGGSYREPQH
TRBV12-3/TRBV12-4	TRBJ2-5	ASSLGQGPETQY
TRBV6-5	TRBJ2-7	ASRPGNQMKYEQY
TRBV6-1	TRBJ2-3	ASSEVAGGRTDTQY
TRBV14	TRBJ1-2	ASSQDFRTPYGYT
TRBV28	TRBJ1-1	ASVTLGQGRTEAF
TRBV9	TRBJ2-7	ASSGEEDEQY
TRBV10-3	TRBJ2-1	AIRRGQETINEQF
TRBV20-1	TRBJ2-7	SASWPDRAYEQY
TRBV29-1	TRBJ2-2	SGSGTSGGINTGELF
TRBV11-3	TRBJ2-7	ASSPNWRGSYEQY
TRBV20-1	TRBJ2-7	SAREETYEQY
TRBV2	TRBJ2-7	ASSVWGDMY
TRBV7-9	TRBJ1-3	ASSWNGNTIY
TRBV5-1	TRBJ2-6	ASSSQGSSGANVLT
TRBV30	TRBJ1-5	ACRGVGQPQH
TRBV3-1	TRBJ2-7	ASSQDGRGGGYEQY
TRBV7-2	TRBJ1-2	ASSPFNRDTHGYT
TRBV5-1	TRBJ1-4	ASSLPPGTGGGEKLF
TRBV6-2/TRBV6-3	TRBJ1-5	ASSGQGARNQPQH
TRBV4-1	TRBJ2-7	ASSREAEAYEQY
TRBV10-3	TRBJ2-5	AISETGQGALGTQY
TRBV29-1	TRBJ2-1	SVQLGTVYNEQF
TRBV10-3	TRBJ2-7	AISEAGYEQY
TRBV7-3	TRBJ2-5	ASSSPNKVADPQETQY
TRBV12-3/TRBV12-4	TRBJ1-5	ASSPSGQGDYSNQPQH
TRBV6-5	TRBJ1-1	ASSYSRGNTEAF
TRBV5-1	TRBJ1-4	ASSVSQGPNEKLF